The clone carrying this T cell receptor (beta chain) has a handful of counts. The antigen remains undetermined. Sample donors were healthy Caucasian individuals that came from Russia, aged roughly 6 to 95. Total RNA extraction produced at least 5.5 micrograms (per sample) for the study. Primers used in a second PCR of roughly 7 to 11 cycles were a sample-barcoded 5' primer and a J-beta primer mix. Researchers report that a template-switch adaptor with 12 random nucleotides tagged each cDNA molecule. TCRdb processed the 5' RACE reads anew with MiXCR; each CDR3 protein has one entry. The profile shows 550,000 to 600,000 distinct CDR3 sequences, 25% to 30% of them singletons. CDR3 length: 18 residues. Germline trimming cut 7 bases from V and 4 bases from J; bases unmatched to any gene: 12. The germline gives CDR1 MNHEY, CDR2 SVGEGT. The sample originates from a study of blood T cells in healthy people across ages. Notes on the study in general: Any conclusive comparison of naive versus antigen-experienced cells was prevented by using unsorted PBMCs.

Sequenced sample: blood. The gene calls are TRBV6-2 or TRBV6-3 and TRBJ2-2; 13 positions match TRBD2. This receptor was taken from a woman in her 70s in good health. The CDR3 is CASTEPRTSGGPTGELFF. The DNA of the CDR3 is TGTGCCAGCACCGAACCACGGACTAGCGGGGGCCCCACCGGGGAGCTGTTTTTT.